The rows below give T cell receptor beta chains drawn from one sample of a study of Graves' ophthalmopathy and Graves' hyperthyroidism. TCRdb re-analysed the multiplex PCR reads in MiXCR, keeping a single row per CDR3 protein. The profile shows about 370,000 distinct CDR3 sequences, roughly 15% of them singletons. The sample comprised peripheral blood. The receptors originated from an adult woman with stable Graves' hyperthyroidism. CDR3s include the opening cysteine and the closing phenylalanine or tryptophan. A D gene is named only where the DNA matches it firmly. For some rows the clone size is stated as once, few or many, or as a class when expanded; others skip it.

cdr3_aa: CSAVPGQWDTEAFF; cdr3_nt: TGCAGCGCCGTCCCGGGACAATGGGACACTGAAGCTTTCTTT; d_call: .; v_call: TRBV29-1; j_call: TRBJ1-1; clone_size: many
cdr3_aa: CAISADRDQETQYF; cdr3_nt: TGTGCCATCAGTGCAGACAGAGACCAAGAGACCCAGTACTTC; d_call: .; v_call: TRBV10-3; j_call: TRBJ2-5; clone_size: many
cdr3_aa: CATKAGGQETQYF; cdr3_nt: TGTGCCACGAAAGCGGGAGGGCAAGAGACCCAGTACTTC; d_call: TRBD2; v_call: TRBV6-1; j_call: TRBJ2-5; clone_size: .
cdr3_aa: CASSYRAGGSNTGELFF; cdr3_nt: TGTGCCAGCAGTTACAGAGCGGGGGGATCAAACACCGGGGAGCTGTTTTTT; d_call: TRBD2; v_call: TRBV6-2/TRBV6-3; j_call: TRBJ2-2; clone_size: .
cdr3_aa: CAISDLRDGGIGYTF; cdr3_nt: TGTGCCATCAGTGACCTCCGGGACGGCGGAATAGGCTACACCTTC; d_call: .; v_call: TRBV10-3; j_call: TRBJ1-2; clone_size: many
cdr3_aa: CASSISGVGNQPQHF; cdr3_nt: TGTGCCAGTAGTATTTCCGGGGTAGGGAATCAGCCCCAGCATTTT; d_call: .; v_call: TRBV19; j_call: TRBJ1-5; clone_size: many
cdr3_aa: CASSSGTGGAGGYTF; cdr3_nt: TGTGCCAGCAGTTCAGGGACAGGGGGCGCCGGGGGCTACACCTTC; d_call: TRBD1; v_call: TRBV27; j_call: TRBJ1-2; clone_size: many
cdr3_aa: CSVEFGTSGYYEQYF; cdr3_nt: TGCAGCGTTGAATTCGGGACTAGCGGATACTACGAGCAGTACTTC; d_call: TRBD2; v_call: TRBV29-1; j_call: TRBJ2-7; clone_size: many
cdr3_aa: CASSLIGGAYEQYF; cdr3_nt: TGTGCCAGCAGCTTAATTGGGGGGGCCTACGAGCAGTACTTC; d_call: TRBD2; v_call: TRBV7-2; j_call: TRBJ2-7; clone_size: .
cdr3_aa: CASSWGRYEQYF; cdr3_nt: TGTGCCAGCAGCTGGGGCCGTTATGAGCAGTACTTC; d_call: .; v_call: TRBV11-2; j_call: TRBJ2-7; clone_size: many
cdr3_aa: CASSTGTGENSPLHF; cdr3_nt: TGTGCCAGCAGCACCGGGACAGGAGAAAATTCACCCCTCCACTTT; d_call: TRBD1; v_call: TRBV7-9; j_call: TRBJ1-6; clone_size: many
cdr3_aa: CASSLFQRRETQYF; cdr3_nt: TGTGCCAGCAGCTTGTTTCAGAGAAGGGAGACCCAGTACTTC; d_call: .; v_call: TRBV5-6; j_call: TRBJ2-5; clone_size: many
cdr3_aa: CASSLVSGGYGNTIYF; cdr3_nt: TGTGCCAGCAGTTTAGTCTCGGGGGGTTATGGAAACACCATATATTTT; d_call: .; v_call: TRBV12-3/TRBV12-4; j_call: TRBJ1-3; clone_size: many
cdr3_aa: CASSATGVLHEQYF; cdr3_nt: TGTGCCAGCAGTGCGACAGGGGTCCTGCACGAGCAGTACTTC; d_call: TRBD1; v_call: TRBV27; j_call: TRBJ2-7; clone_size: many
cdr3_aa: CASSSEGQSYEQYF; cdr3_nt: TGTGCCAGCAGTTCAGAGGGACAGAGCTACGAGCAGTACTTC; d_call: TRBD1; v_call: TRBV2; j_call: TRBJ2-7; clone_size: many
cdr3_aa: CASSLAVGSQETQYF; cdr3_nt: TGCGCCAGCAGCTTGGCCGTCGGTTCGCAAGAGACCCAGTACTTC; d_call: .; v_call: TRBV5-1; j_call: TRBJ2-5; clone_size: many
cdr3_aa: CSVKRLQGIPEAFF; cdr3_nt: TGCAGCGTCAAGCGGCTACAGGGGATCCCTGAAGCTTTCTTT; d_call: TRBD1; v_call: TRBV29-1; j_call: TRBJ1-1; clone_size: few
cdr3_aa: CASRPAPGQGTDTQYF; cdr3_nt: TGTGCCAGCAGACCAGCCCCGGGACAGGGCACAGATACGCAGTATTTT; d_call: TRBD1; v_call: TRBV12-3/TRBV12-4; j_call: TRBJ2-3; clone_size: .
cdr3_aa: CATSEPSGRITETQYF; cdr3_nt: TGTGCCACCAGTGAGCCTAGCGGGAGGATCACAGAGACCCAGTACTTC; d_call: TRBD2; v_call: TRBV24-1; j_call: TRBJ2-5; clone_size: many
cdr3_aa: CASSLALRTEAFF; cdr3_nt: TGTGCCAGCAGCTTAGCGCTAAGGACAGAAGCTTTCTTT; d_call: .; v_call: TRBV7-2; j_call: TRBJ1-1; clone_size: few
cdr3_aa: CASSLTARNTEAFF; cdr3_nt: TGTGCCAGCAGTTTAACCGCAAGGAACACTGAAGCTTTCTTT; d_call: .; v_call: TRBV6-5; j_call: TRBJ1-1; clone_size: many
cdr3_aa: CASRSPGQGNQPQHF; cdr3_nt: TGTGCCAGCAGAAGTCCGGGACAGGGCAATCAGCCCCAGCATTTT; d_call: TRBD1; v_call: TRBV6-1; j_call: TRBJ1-5; clone_size: many
cdr3_aa: CASSLRSVLAGGGEQYF; cdr3_nt: TGTGCCAGCAGCTTACGGAGTGTTCTAGCGGGAGGCGGAGAGCAGTACTTC; d_call: TRBD2; v_call: TRBV7-8; j_call: TRBJ2-7; clone_size: many
cdr3_aa: CASSLARGAGQETQYF; cdr3_nt: TGTGCCAGCAGCTTAGCTCGGGGAGCGGGTCAAGAGACCCAGTACTTC; d_call: .; v_call: TRBV11-1; j_call: TRBJ2-5; clone_size: many
cdr3_aa: CASSSDTPVEQYF; cdr3_nt: TGTGCCAGCAGTTCCGACACACCCGTCGAGCAGTACTTC; d_call: .; v_call: TRBV28; j_call: TRBJ2-7; clone_size: .
cdr3_aa: CSARVPGTGDTIYF; cdr3_nt: TGCAGTGCTAGAGTCCCAGGGACCGGCGACACCATATATTTT; d_call: .; v_call: TRBV20-1; j_call: TRBJ1-3; clone_size: many
cdr3_aa: CSASRGTGIYGYTF; cdr3_nt: TGCAGTGCTAGCCGAGGGACAGGAATCTATGGCTACACCTTC; d_call: TRBD1; v_call: TRBV20-1; j_call: TRBJ1-2; clone_size: .
cdr3_aa: CASSTGQGQNEAFF; cdr3_nt: TGTGCCAGTAGTACAGGACAGGGCCAGAATGAAGCTTTCTTT; d_call: TRBD1; v_call: TRBV19; j_call: TRBJ1-1; clone_size: many
cdr3_aa: CASTRDKYEQYF; cdr3_nt: TGTGCCAGCACCCGGGACAAATACGAGCAGTACTTC; d_call: .; v_call: TRBV6-1; j_call: TRBJ2-7; clone_size: many
cdr3_aa: CAISYGTDQETLYF; cdr3_nt: TGTGCCATCAGTTACGGGACAGACCAAGAGACCCTGTACTTC; d_call: TRBD1; v_call: TRBV6-5; j_call: TRBJ2-5; clone_size: .
cdr3_aa: CASSRGDPLYGYTF; cdr3_nt: TGTGCCAGTAGTCGCGGGGACCCACTCTATGGCTACACCTTC; d_call: .; v_call: TRBV19; j_call: TRBJ1-2; clone_size: many
cdr3_aa: CASSMKHDRGNIQYF; cdr3_nt: TGTGCCAGTAGTATGAAACACGACAGGGGCAACATTCAGTACTTC; d_call: TRBD1; v_call: TRBV19; j_call: TRBJ2-4; clone_size: many
cdr3_aa: CASSLIRTFGTGDSPLHF; cdr3_nt: TGTGCCAGCAGCTTAATTAGGACCTTCGGGACAGGGGATTCACCCCTCCACTTT; d_call: TRBD1; v_call: TRBV11-2; j_call: TRBJ1-6; clone_size: many
cdr3_aa: CSAREESSGRYEQYF; cdr3_nt: TGCAGTGCTAGAGAGGAGAGTAGCGGGAGGTACGAGCAGTACTTC; d_call: TRBD2; v_call: TRBV20-1; j_call: TRBJ2-7; clone_size: many
cdr3_aa: CASSQPGLAGGPQETQYF; cdr3_nt: TGTGCCAGCAGCCAACCGGGACTAGCGGGAGGCCCACAAGAGACCCAGTACTTC; d_call: TRBD2; v_call: TRBV4-2; j_call: TRBJ2-5; clone_size: few
cdr3_aa: CSATGTGDGYTF; cdr3_nt: TGCAGTGCGACCGGGACAGGGGATGGCTACACCTTC; d_call: TRBD1; v_call: TRBV20-1; j_call: TRBJ1-2; clone_size: many
cdr3_aa: CASSPGPTGQETQYF; cdr3_nt: TGTGCCAGCAGTCCGGGACCGACGGGCCAAGAGACCCAGTACTTC; d_call: .; v_call: TRBV12-3/TRBV12-4; j_call: TRBJ2-5; clone_size: .
cdr3_aa: CASSLASGGTYEQYF; cdr3_nt: TGTGCCAGCAGTTTAGCGAGCGGAGGAACCTACGAGCAGTACTTC; d_call: .; v_call: TRBV27; j_call: TRBJ2-7; clone_size: many
cdr3_aa: CASSHRAGNVDGYTF; cdr3_nt: TGCGCCAGCAGCCATCGGGCAGGGAACGTTGATGGCTACACCTTC; d_call: .; v_call: TRBV4-1; j_call: TRBJ1-2; clone_size: many
cdr3_aa: CASNRGGRPYEQYF; cdr3_nt: TGTGCCAGCAACCGGGGCGGGAGGCCTTACGAGCAGTACTTC; d_call: TRBD2; v_call: TRBV28; j_call: TRBJ2-7; clone_size: many
cdr3_aa: CASNERGPLAGGKETQYF; cdr3_nt: TGTGCCAGCAACGAAAGGGGCCCACTAGCGGGAGGCAAAGAGACCCAGTACTTC; d_call: TRBD2; v_call: TRBV7-6; j_call: TRBJ2-5; clone_size: many
cdr3_aa: CASSYGGIGTQYF; cdr3_nt: TGTGCCAGCAGTTACGGGGGGATTGGGACCCAGTACTTC; d_call: .; v_call: TRBV6-5; j_call: TRBJ2-5; clone_size: many
cdr3_aa: CASSTTGTTTYEQYF; cdr3_nt: TGTGCCAGCAGCACTACCGGGACAACCACCTACGAGCAGTACTTC; d_call: .; v_call: TRBV11-2; j_call: TRBJ2-7; clone_size: .